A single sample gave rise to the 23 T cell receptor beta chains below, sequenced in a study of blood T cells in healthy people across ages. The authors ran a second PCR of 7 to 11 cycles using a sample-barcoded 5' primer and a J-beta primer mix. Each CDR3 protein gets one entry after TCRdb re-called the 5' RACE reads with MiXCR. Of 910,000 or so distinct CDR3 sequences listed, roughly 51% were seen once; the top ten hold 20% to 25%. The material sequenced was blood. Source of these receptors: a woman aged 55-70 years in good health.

The DNA for the CDR3 is TGCAGTGGGGGACCGGGACAGACGGGCTACACCTTC. Amino acid sequence: CSGGPGQTGYTF. The rearrangement uses TRBV20-1 and TRBJ1-2, with 7 bases fitting TRBD1. V shed 7 bases and J 8 bases; nucleotides not matched to a gene: 10. CDR1 and CDR2 (germline): DFQATT, SNEGSKA (reference sequence). This CDR3 spans 12 amino acids.

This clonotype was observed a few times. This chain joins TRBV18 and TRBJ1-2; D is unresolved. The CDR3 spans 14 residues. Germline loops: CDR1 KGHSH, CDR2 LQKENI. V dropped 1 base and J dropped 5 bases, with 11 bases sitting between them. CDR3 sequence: CASSPQRIGYGYTF. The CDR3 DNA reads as TGTGCCAGCTCACCACAGAGGATCGGGTATGGCTACACCTTC.

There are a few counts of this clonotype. CDR3 region: CSAGRISGANVLTF. The CDR3 nucleotides are TGCAGTGCTGGACGGATCTCTGGGGCCAACGTCCTGACTTTC. The V gene is TRBV20-1, the J gene TRBJ2-6; no definite D call. Per germline, CDR1 DFQATT and CDR2 SNEGSKA (reference sequence). V lost 5 bases and J lost 0, with 8 bases in between. The CDR3 sequence is 14 residues long.

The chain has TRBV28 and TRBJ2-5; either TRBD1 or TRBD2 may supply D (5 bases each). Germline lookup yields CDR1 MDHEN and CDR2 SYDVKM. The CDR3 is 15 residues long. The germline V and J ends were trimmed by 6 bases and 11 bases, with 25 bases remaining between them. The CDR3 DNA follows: TGTGCCAGCAGGCGCCAGGGACCGGGGACGTTTGAGCAGTACTTC. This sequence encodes CASRRQGPGTFEQYF.

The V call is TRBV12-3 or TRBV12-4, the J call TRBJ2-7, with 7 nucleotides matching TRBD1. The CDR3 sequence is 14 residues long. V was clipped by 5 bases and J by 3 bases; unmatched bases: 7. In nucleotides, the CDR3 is TGTGCCAGCAGTCCGGGACAGCGCATCTACGAGCAGTACTTC. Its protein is CASSPGQRIYEQYF.

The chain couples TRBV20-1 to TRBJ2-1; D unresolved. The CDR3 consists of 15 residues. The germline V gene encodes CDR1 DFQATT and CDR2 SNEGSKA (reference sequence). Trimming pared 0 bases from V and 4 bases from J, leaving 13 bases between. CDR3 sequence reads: CSARDHAGIYNEQFF. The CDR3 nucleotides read TGCAGTGCTAGAGATCATGCAGGAATATACAATGAGCAGTTCTTC.

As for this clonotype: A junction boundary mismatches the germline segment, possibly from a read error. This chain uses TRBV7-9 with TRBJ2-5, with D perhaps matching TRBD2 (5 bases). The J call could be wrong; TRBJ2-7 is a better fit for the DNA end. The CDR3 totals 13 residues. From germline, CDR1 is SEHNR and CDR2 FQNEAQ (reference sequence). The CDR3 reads CANSLAWNHEQYF. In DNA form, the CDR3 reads TGTGCCAACAGCTTAGCGTGGAACCACGAGCAGTACTTC.

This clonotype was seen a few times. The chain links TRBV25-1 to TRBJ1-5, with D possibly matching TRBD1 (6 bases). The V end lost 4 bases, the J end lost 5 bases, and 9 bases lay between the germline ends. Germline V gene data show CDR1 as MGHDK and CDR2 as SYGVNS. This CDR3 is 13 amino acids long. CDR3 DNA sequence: TGTGCCAGCAGTGGACAGGATTATCAGCCCCAGCATTTT. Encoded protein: CASSGQDYQPQHF.

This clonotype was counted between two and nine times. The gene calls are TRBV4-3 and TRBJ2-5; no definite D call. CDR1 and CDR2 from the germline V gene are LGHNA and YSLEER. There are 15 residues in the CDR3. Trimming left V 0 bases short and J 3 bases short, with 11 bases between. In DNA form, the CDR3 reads TGCGCCAGCAGCCAAGATTGCGAAGACGAAGAGACCCAGTACTTC. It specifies CASSQDCEDEETQYF.

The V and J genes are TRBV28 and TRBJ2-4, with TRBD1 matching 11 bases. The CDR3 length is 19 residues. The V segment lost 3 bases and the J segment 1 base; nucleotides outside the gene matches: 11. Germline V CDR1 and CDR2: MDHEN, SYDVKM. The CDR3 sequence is CASSFRRDRGREAKNIQYF. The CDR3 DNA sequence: TGTGCCAGCAGTTTTAGGAGGGACAGGGGGAGAGAGGCCAAAAACATTCAGTACTTC.

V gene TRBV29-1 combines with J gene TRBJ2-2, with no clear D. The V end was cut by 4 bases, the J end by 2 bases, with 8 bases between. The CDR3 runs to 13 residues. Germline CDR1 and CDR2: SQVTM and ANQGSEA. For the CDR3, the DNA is TGCAGCGTTGCCAGTTCTAACACCGGGGAGCTGTTTTTT. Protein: CSVASSNTGELFF.

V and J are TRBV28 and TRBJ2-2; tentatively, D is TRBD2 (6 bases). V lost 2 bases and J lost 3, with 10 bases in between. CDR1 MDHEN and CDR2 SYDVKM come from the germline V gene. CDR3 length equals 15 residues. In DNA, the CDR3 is TGTGCCAGCAGTTTAAGGCGGGACTACACCGGGGAGCTGTTTTTT. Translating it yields CASSLRRDYTGELFF.

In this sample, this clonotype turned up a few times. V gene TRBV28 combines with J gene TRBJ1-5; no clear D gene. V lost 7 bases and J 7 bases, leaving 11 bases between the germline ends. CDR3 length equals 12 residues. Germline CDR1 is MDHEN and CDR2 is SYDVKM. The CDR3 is CASKRARQPQHF. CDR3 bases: TGTGCCAGCAAGAGGGCTAGACAGCCCCAGCATTTT.

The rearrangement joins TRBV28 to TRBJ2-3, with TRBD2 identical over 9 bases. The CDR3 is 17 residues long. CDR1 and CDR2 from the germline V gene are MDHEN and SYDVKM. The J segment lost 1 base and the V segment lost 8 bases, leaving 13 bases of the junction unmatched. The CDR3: CASYGLARGWGTDTQYF. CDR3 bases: TGTGCCAGCTACGGACTAGCGCGAGGGTGGGGCACAGATACGCAGTATTTT.

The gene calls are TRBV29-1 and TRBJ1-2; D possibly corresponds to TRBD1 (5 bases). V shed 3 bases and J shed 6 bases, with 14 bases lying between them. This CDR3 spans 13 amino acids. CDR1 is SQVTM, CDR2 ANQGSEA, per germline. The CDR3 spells CSVDQGDQDGYTF. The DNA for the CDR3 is TGCAGCGTTGATCAAGGGGATCAGGATGGCTACACCTTC. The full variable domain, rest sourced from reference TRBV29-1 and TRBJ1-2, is SAVISQKPSRDICQRGTSLTIQCQVDSQVTMMFWYRQQPGQSLTLIATANQGSEATYESGFVIDKFPISRPNLTFSTLTVSNMSPEDSSIYLCSVDQGDQDGYTFGSGTRLTVV.

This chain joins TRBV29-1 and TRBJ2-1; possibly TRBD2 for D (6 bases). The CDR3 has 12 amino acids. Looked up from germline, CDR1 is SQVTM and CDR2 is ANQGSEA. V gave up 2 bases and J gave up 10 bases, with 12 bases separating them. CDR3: CSVEPTAGEQFF. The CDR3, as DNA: TGCAGCGTTGAACCGACTGCGGGGGAGCAGTTCTTC.

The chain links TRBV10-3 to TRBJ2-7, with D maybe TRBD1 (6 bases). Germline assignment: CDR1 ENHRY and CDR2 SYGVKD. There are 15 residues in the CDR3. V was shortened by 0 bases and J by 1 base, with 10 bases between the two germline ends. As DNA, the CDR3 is TGTGCCATCAGTGAGTCGGCGACAGGTTCCTACGAGCAGTACTTC. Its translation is CAISESATGSYEQYF.

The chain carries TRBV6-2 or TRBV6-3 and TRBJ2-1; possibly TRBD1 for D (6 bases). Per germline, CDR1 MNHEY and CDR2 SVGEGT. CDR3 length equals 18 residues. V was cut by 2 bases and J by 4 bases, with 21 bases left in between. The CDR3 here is CASSYLSRGVGIYNEQFF. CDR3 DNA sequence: TGTGCCAGCAGTTACCTATCCAGGGGCGTGGGGATATACAATGAGCAGTTCTTC.

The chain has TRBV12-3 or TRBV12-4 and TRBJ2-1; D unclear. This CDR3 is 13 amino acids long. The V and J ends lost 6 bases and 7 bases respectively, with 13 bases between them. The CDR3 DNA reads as TGTGCCAGCAGCCCCGGACCGCCGAATGAGCAGTTCTTC. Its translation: CASSPGPPNEQFF.

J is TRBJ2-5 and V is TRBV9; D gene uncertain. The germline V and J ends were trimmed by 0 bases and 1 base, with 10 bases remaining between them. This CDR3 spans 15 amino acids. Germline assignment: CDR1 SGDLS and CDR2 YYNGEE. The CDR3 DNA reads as TGTGCCAGCAGCGTAGGGGCGATTAGCCAAGAGACCCAGTACTTC. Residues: CASSVGAISQETQYF.

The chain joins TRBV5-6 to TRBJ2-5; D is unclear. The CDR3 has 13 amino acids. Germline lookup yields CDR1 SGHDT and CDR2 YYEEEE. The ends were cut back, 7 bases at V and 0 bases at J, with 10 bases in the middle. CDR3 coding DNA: TGTGCCAGCTACTCTGGCGACCAAGAGACCCAGTACTTC. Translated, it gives CASYSGDQETQYF.

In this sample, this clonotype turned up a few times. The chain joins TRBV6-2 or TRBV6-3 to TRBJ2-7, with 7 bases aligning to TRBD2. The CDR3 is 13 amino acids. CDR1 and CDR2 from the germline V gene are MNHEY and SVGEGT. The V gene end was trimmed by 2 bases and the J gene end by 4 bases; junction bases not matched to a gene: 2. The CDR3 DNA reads TGTGCCAGCAGTTACGGGCGGGAGTACGAGCAGTACTTC. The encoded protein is CASSYGREYEQYF.

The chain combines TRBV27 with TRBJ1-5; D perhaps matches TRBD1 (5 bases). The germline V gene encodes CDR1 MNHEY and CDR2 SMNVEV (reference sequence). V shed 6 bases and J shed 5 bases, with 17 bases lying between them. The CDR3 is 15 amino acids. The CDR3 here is CASSIRAGWDQPQHF. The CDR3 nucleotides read TGTGCCAGCAGCATCCGGGCAGGGTGGGATCAGCCCCAGCATTTT.